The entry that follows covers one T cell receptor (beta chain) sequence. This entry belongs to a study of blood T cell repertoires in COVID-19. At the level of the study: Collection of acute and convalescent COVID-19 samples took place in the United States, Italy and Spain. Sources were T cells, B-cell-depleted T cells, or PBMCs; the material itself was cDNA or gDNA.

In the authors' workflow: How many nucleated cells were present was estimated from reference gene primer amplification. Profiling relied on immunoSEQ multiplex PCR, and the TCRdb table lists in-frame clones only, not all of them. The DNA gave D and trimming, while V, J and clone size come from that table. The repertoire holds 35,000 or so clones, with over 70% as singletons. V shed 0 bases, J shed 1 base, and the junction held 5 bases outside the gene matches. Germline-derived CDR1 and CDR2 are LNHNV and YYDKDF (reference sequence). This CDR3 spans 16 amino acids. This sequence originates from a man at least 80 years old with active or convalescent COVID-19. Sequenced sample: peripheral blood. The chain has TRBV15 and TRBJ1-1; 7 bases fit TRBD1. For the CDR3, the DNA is TGTGCCACCAGCAGAGATCTTCAGGGGGAGAACACTGAAGCTTTCTTT. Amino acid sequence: CATSRDLQGENTEAFF.